Listed below are T cell receptor beta chains from one sample, sequenced in a study of T cell responses to AZD1222 COVID-19 vaccine. TCRdb keeps only in-frame clones here, not all; method: immunoSEQ multiplex PCR. The sample includes some 120,000 clones, about 90% of them seen just once. The sequencing used peripheral blood, collected on day 0 of AZD1222 vaccination. These receptors all stem from an adult in good health. Both conserved end residues are part of each CDR3. The D gene is left open where the match is weak. Not every row has a clone size; where given, it reads once, few, many or a size class.

J gene	V gene	D gene	clone size	CDR3 DNA	CDR3 protein
TRBJ2-7	TRBV6-2/TRBV6-3	-	-	TGTGCCAGCAGTTATCGGGGCTCCTCCTACGAGCAGTACTTC	CASSYRGSSYEQYF
TRBJ2-2	TRBV7-8	TRBD2	-	TGTGCCAGCAGCTTATCGCGTTTGGGAGCGGGAGGAAGGAGCGGGGAGCTGTTTTTT	CASSLSRLGAGGRSGELFF
TRBJ1-1	TRBV27	-	-	TGTGCCAGCAGTTCACAGGGTTTCACTGAAGCTTTCTTT	CASSSQGFTEAFF
TRBJ2-7	TRBV28	-	-	TGTGCCAGCAGTTCCGGGCGGGGACTGCAGTACTTC	CASSSGRGLQYF
TRBJ1-5	TRBV6-4	-	few	TGTGCCAGGTTAGGGGGACATCAGCCCCAGCATTTT	CARLGGHQPQHF
TRBJ2-6	TRBV21-1	-	-	TGTGCCAGCAGCCTGTGGGGACTTAGCTCTGGGGCCAACGTCCTGACTTTC	CASSLWGLSSGANVLTF
TRBJ2-1	TRBV19	-	-	TGTGCCAGTAGGTTACGGGGCAGGGATTACAATGAGCAGTTCTTC	CASRLRGRDYNEQFF
TRBJ1-5	TRBV9	-	-	TGTGCCAGCAGCGTAACCGGGACACTAGGACAGCCCCAGCATTTT	CASSVTGTLGQPQHF
TRBJ2-1	TRBV5-4	-	-	TGTGCCAGCAGAAACCGGGACTCTCCCCACCGTGAGCAGTTCTTC	CASRNRDSPHREQFF
TRBJ1-3	TRBV5-4	-	once	TGTGCCAGCAGCTTGTTTGGGTCTAGGGGTGATGGAAACACCATATATTTT	CASSLFGSRGDGNTIYF
TRBJ2-5	TRBV14	-	-	TGTGCCAGCAGCCAAGGGGCCGGGTTGGAGACCCAGTACTTC	CASSQGAGLETQYF
TRBJ1-1	TRBV7-8	-	-	TGTGCCAGCAGCTTATCAGAGGCCGAGAGCACTGAAGCTTTCTTT	CASSLSEAESTEAFF
TRBJ2-2	TRBV27	-	-	TGTGCCAGCAGTTTCGGTCGGAACACCGGGGAGCTGTTTTTT	CASSFGRNTGELFF
TRBJ2-5	TRBV5-1	-	-	TGCGCCAGCAGCTTGGGGAGCCAAGAGACCCAGTACTTC	CASSLGSQETQYF
TRBJ1-2	TRBV27	-	-	TGTGCCAGCAGTAGCCTACCTACCCTGAACTATGGCTACACCTTC	CASSSLPTLNYGYTF
TRBJ2-3	TRBV6-4	-	-	TGTGCCAGCAGTGACTCACGGGGTAGCACAGATACGCAGTATTTT	CASSDSRGSTDTQYF
TRBJ1-1	TRBV29-1	-	few	TGCAGCGTTCGGGCGGTGACGAACACTGAAGCTTTCTTT	CSVRAVTNTEAFF
TRBJ1-2	TRBV3-1/TRBV3-2	-	-	TGTGCCAGCAGTCCCAAGGTCAGGTGGCCCTGGGGCTACACCTTC	CASSPKVRWPWGYTF
TRBJ1-5	TRBV7-2	TRBD1	once	TGTGCCAGCAGCCCGGACAGGGGGCAGAATCAGCCCCAGCATTTT	CASSPDRGQNQPQHF
TRBJ2-7	TRBV11-2	TRBD2	-	TGTGCCAGCAGCCCCTTAGCGGGAGGGCCCGAGCAGTACTTC	CASSPLAGGPEQYF
TRBJ2-1	TRBV11-3	-	once	TGTGCCAGCAGCTTAGTTGGCGGGACCTCCTACAATGAGCAGTTCTTC	CASSLVGGTSYNEQFF
TRBJ1-1	TRBV3-1/TRBV3-2	-	-	TGTGCCAGCACTCACAGGGAGAGGGACACTGAAGCTTTCTTT	CASTHRERDTEAFF
TRBJ1-3	TRBV6-5	-	few	TGTGCCAGCAGTTACTCAGGACATACTGGAAACACCATATATTTT	CASSYSGHTGNTIYF
TRBJ2-7	TRBV4-2	TRBD1	-	TGTGCCAGCAGCCACCCCCCGGAGGGGACAGGGTACTCCGAGCAGTACTTC	CASSHPPEGTGYSEQYF
TRBJ1-3	TRBV2	-	-	TGTGCCAGCAGAGCCGACAGCTCTGGAAACACCATATATTTT	CASRADSSGNTIYF
TRBJ2-5	TRBV27	-	-	TGTGCCAGCAGTCCCGGCGCCCAGGGTTGGGAGACCCAGTACTTC	CASSPGAQGWETQYF
TRBJ2-1	TRBV2	-	-	TGTGCCAGCAGTGGCGAGGGCTCCTACAATGAGCAGTTCTTC	CASSGEGSYNEQFF
TRBJ2-6	TRBV11-2	-	-	TGTGCCAGCAGCTTAGTGGGGGTACCTGGGGCCAACGTCCTGACTTTC	CASSLVGVPGANVLTF
TRBJ2-3	TRBV6-5	TRBD2	-	TGTGCCAGCAGTTACTCGGGGGGGGGCACAGATACGCAGTATTTT	CASSYSGGGTDTQYF
TRBJ1-1	TRBV3-1/TRBV3-2	-	-	TGTGCCAGCAGCCGTGGGGCTGAAGCTTTCTTT	CASSRGAEAFF
TRBJ2-3	TRBV7-3	-	-	TGTGCCAGCAGCTTAAGCGGGACCGTATTGGATACGCAGTATTTT	CASSLSGTVLDTQYF
TRBJ1-4	TRBV5-1	-	-	TGCGCCAGCAGCTCCTTATCCACAGGGTCAGGTGAAAAACTGTTTTTT	CASSSLSTGSGEKLFF
TRBJ2-7	TRBV4-2	TRBD1	-	TGTGCCAGCAGCCAAGGGGGGACAGGGGACTACGAGCAGTACTTC	CASSQGGTGDYEQYF
TRBJ2-7	TRBV6-6	-	-	TGTGCCAGCAGTCAATGGACAGCCTCCTACGAGCAGTACTTC	CASSQWTASYEQYF
TRBJ1-2	TRBV10-3	TRBD1	-	TGTGCCATCAGTGAGTCCCCGACAGGGTTTGACTATGGCTACACCTTC	CAISESPTGFDYGYTF
TRBJ1-5	TRBV7-2	-	-	TGTGCCAGCAGCCTATCCCCTAGCAATCAGCCCCAGCATTTT	CASSLSPSNQPQHF
TRBJ2-2	TRBV5-1	TRBD1	-	TGCGCCAGCAGCTCCGGGACAGGGTTCACCGGGGAGCTGTTTTTT	CASSSGTGFTGELFF